This T cell receptor (beta chain) derives from a study of CD8 T cells in ankylosing spondylitis. Study-level results: What appeared characteristic of ankylosing spondylitis blood was a TCR beta motif of under 10 highly homologous variants. Significant enrichment of disease-linked clones was reportedly seen in matched ankylosing spondylitis synovial fluid.

TCRdb ran MiXCR on the 5' RACE reads and lists one entry per CDR3 protein. This sample yields 200,000 to 250,000 distinct CDR3 sequences, of which 7% to 8% are seen a single time; 11% to 15% belongs to the top ten. This CDR3 comprises 11 residues. V lost 4 bases to trimming and J lost 5 bases, with 3 bases between them. From germline, CDR1 is SGHVS and CDR2 FQNEAQ. The table lists this clonotype with a few counts. Its antigen is not identified. The source of this sequence is a male donor with ankylosing spondylitis. The sequenced sample consisted of blood, either unsorted or a sorted T cell fraction (not recorded which). V and J are TRBV7-8 and TRBJ2-1; D is unclear. The CDR3 nucleotides read TGTGCCAGCAGCTGGAACAATGAGCAGTTCTTC. The encoded protein is CASSWNNEQFF.